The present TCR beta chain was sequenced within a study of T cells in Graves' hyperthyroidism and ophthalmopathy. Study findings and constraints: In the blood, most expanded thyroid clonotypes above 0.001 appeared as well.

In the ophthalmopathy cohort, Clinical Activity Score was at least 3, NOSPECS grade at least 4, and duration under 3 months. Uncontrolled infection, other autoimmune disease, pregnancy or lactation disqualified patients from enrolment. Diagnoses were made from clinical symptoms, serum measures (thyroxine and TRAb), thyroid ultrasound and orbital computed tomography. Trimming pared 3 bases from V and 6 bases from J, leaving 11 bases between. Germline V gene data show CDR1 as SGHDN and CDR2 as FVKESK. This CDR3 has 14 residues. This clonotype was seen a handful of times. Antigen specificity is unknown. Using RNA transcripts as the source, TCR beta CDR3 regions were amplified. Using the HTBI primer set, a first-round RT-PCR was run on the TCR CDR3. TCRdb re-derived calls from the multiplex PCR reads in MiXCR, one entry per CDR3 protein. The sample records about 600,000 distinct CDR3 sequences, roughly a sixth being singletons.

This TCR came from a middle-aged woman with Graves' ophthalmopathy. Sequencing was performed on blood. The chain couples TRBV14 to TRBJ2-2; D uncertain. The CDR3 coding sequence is TGTGCCAGCAGCCACCCCCTCGTACCCGGGGAGCTGTTTTTT. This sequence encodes CASSHPLVPGELFF.